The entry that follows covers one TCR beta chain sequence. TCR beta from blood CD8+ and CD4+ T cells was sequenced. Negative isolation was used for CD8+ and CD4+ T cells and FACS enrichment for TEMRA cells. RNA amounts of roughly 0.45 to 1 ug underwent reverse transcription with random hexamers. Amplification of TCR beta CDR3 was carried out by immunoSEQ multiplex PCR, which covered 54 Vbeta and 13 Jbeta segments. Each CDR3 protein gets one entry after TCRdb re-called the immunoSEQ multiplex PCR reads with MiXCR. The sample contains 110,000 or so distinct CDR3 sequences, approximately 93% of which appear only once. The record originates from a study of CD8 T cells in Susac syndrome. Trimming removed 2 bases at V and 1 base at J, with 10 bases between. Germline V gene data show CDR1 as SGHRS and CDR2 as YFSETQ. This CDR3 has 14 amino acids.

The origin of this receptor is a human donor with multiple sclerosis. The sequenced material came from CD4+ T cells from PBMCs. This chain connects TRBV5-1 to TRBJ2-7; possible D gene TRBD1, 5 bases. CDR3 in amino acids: CASSFRQRSYEQYF. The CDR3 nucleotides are TGCGCCAGCAGCTTCCGACAGAGGTCCTACGAGCAGTACTTC.